This T cell receptor (beta chain) was found in a study of OX40 agonist ivuxolimab in advanced cancers. Regarding the study in general: Ivuxolimab was a fully human IgG2 agonistic monoclonal antibody targeting the costimulatory receptor OX40 (CD134). The paper describes the monotherapy dose-escalation part (N = 52 patients) of the phase I trial of ivuxolimab. Among the approximately 50 dose-escalation patients, 19 had hepatocellular carcinoma, approximately 15 melanoma, 9 renal cell carcinoma and 9 head and neck cancer. Three dose-escalation patients achieved partial responses, one with hepatocellular carcinoma and two with cutaneous melanoma. Patients were allowed to have had prior anti-PD-1, anti-PD-L1 or anti-CTLA-4 therapy, and about 40% of the dose-escalation patients had been treated with checkpoint inhibitors. The dose-escalation cohort was 80% to 90% male with a mean age of roughly 62 years, ranging from roughly 20 to 80. Peripheral TCRbeta sequencing was intended to test whether TCR sequence diversity was altered and clonal T-cell expansion was caused by ivuxolimab. Intravenous ivuxolimab was administered to patients every 2 weeks at six dose levels: 0.01, 0.1, 0.3, 1.5, 3 and 10 mg/kg. General conclusions and limits of the study: After ivuxolimab, expanded clones were on average more numerous among CD8+ T cells than among CD4+ T cells. At doses of 0.1 to 3.0 mg/kg, clonal expansion of both CD4+ and CD8+ T cells in blood was seen between baseline and week 6. Which antigens the clonally expanded peripheral T cells were specific for was not determined. Low levels of normalized T-cell clonal expansion were also seen in some patients who did not respond. In partial responders in the 0.1-3.0 mg/kg groups, normalized peripheral clonal expansion was found to be among the lowest, especially among CD8+ T cells.

To sequence the TCRbeta CDR3 region, genomic DNA was isolated from the sorted cells. The immunoSEQ Assay was used to sequence the TCRbeta CDR3 regions. TCRdb took over this immuneACCESS table, retaining in-frame rearrangements with V and J assigned. Such tables are incomplete; in checked studies, under half of the missing clones stem from an unresolved V gene, and the remainder is unexplained. The sample table records 55,000 to 80,000 clones; approximately 84% of these occur just once. Approximately 8% of the sample goes to the ten largest clones. With regard to this clone: What this receptor recognizes is not known. No base quality values were provided; no much bigger clone lies one nucleotide off.

Via the germline V gene, CDR1 is SGHTA and CDR2 FQGNSA. Including the terminal cysteine and phenylalanine, the CDR3 comprises 13 residues. Left in the record is the CDR3 DNA by itself, 39 bases read in frame from the first base. V gives up 8 bases and J gives up 0 bases, and the segment between their germline ends measures 8 bases. The trial excluded patients who had a history of autoimmune disease or were on systemic immunosuppression. Peripheral blood for TCR sequencing was collected from all dose cohorts at baseline, on cycle 4 day 1, and on cycle 7 day 1. The samples were taken from a phase I, first-in-human, multicenter, open-label dose-escalation trial of ivuxolimab. Adults with locally advanced or metastatic melanoma, renal cell, hepatocellular, or head and neck squamous cell carcinoma were enrolled in the trial. Before TCR sequencing, CD4+ T cells and CD8+ T cells were sorted from peripheral blood as separate populations.

The chain is made from TRBV7-2 and TRBJ1-5; a tentative D match to TRBD1 spans 5 bases. The TCR was taken from an adult with an advanced solid tumor such as melanoma, head and neck, liver or kidney cancer. The sample consisted of CD4+ or CD8+ T cells sorted from blood, taken in a trial of the OX40 agonist ivuxolimab. The encoded CDR3 is CASQGYSNQPQHF. The sequence in DNA is TGTGCCAGCCAGGGATATAGCAATCAGCCCCAGCATTTT.